These T cell receptor beta chains were read from a single sample in a study of identical twins. TCRdb re-called the 5' RACE reads with MiXCR, one entry per CDR3 protein. Among about 520,000 distinct CDR3 sequences listed, roughly 21% were seen once. These data also featured in a second study, about T cells expressing NK-cell markers.

The sequenced material came from CD4+ T cells sorted from blood. These receptors originate from a woman aged 18-35 years in good health. Both conserved end residues are part of each CDR3. D genes are given only for firm matches. Only part of the rows carry a size: once, few, many, or a class if the clone is expanded.

CDR3aa: CRAPGTGSTEAFF
CDR3nt: TGCAGAGCCCCCGGGACAGGGTCCACTGAAGCTTTCTTT
j_gene: TRBJ1-1
abundance: few
v_gene: TRBV20-1
d_gene: TRBD1

CDR3aa: CAAGTLGYGYTF
CDR3nt: TGTGCCGCTGGGACTTTAGGGTATGGCTACACCTTC
j_gene: TRBJ1-2
abundance: many
v_gene: TRBV12-3/TRBV12-4
d_gene: .

CDR3aa: CASSFRQETQYF
CDR3nt: TGTGCCAGCAGCTTCCGGCAAGAGACCCAGTACTTC
j_gene: TRBJ2-5
abundance: .
v_gene: TRBV7-2
d_gene: .

CDR3aa: CASSLQDRAWVETQYF
CDR3nt: TGTGCCAGCAGTCTCCAGGACAGGGCCTGGGTGGAGACCCAGTACTTC
j_gene: TRBJ2-5
abundance: .
v_gene: TRBV12-3/TRBV12-4
d_gene: TRBD1

CDR3aa: CASSYQLAGSEQYF
CDR3nt: TGTGCCAGCAGTTACCAGCTAGCGGGAAGCGAGCAGTACTTC
j_gene: TRBJ2-7
abundance: .
v_gene: TRBV6-5
d_gene: TRBD2

CDR3aa: CASSLQAGGFYNEQFF
CDR3nt: TGCGCCAGCAGCCTTCAAGCGGGGGGGTTCTACAATGAGCAGTTCTTC
j_gene: TRBJ2-1
abundance: .
v_gene: TRBV5-1
d_gene: TRBD2

CDR3aa: CASSGQGGETQYF
CDR3nt: TGTGCCAGCAGTGGACAGGGAGGCGAGACCCAGTACTTC
j_gene: TRBJ2-5
abundance: few
v_gene: TRBV27
d_gene: TRBD1

CDR3aa: CASAGLRGGGEAFF
CDR3nt: TGTGCCAGCGCGGGTTTGAGAGGGGGTGGGGAAGCTTTCTTT
j_gene: TRBJ1-1
abundance: .
v_gene: TRBV12-3/TRBV12-4
d_gene: .

CDR3aa: CASSVTGTRSYNEQFF
CDR3nt: TGTGCCAGCAGCGTAACCGGGACGCGCTCCTACAATGAGCAGTTCTTC
j_gene: TRBJ2-1
abundance: .
v_gene: TRBV9
d_gene: .

CDR3aa: CASSLGASGGTFTDTQYF
CDR3nt: TGCGCCAGCAGCTTGGGGGCTAGCGGGGGAACGTTCACAGATACGCAGTATTTT
j_gene: TRBJ2-3
abundance: .
v_gene: TRBV5-1
d_gene: TRBD2

CDR3aa: CASSYVRTGELFF
CDR3nt: TGTGCCAGCAGTTACGTCCGCACCGGGGAGCTGTTTTTT
j_gene: TRBJ2-2
abundance: few
v_gene: TRBV6-6
d_gene: .

CDR3aa: CAIMGGRRSSYEQYF
CDR3nt: TGTGCCATCATGGGAGGTCGGAGGAGCTCCTACGAGCAGTACTTC
j_gene: TRBJ2-7
abundance: few
v_gene: TRBV10-3
d_gene: .

CDR3aa: CASSVGSGIVKTQYF
CDR3nt: TGTGCCAGCAGCGTAGGATCTGGTATCGTTAAGACCCAGTACTTC
j_gene: TRBJ2-5
abundance: once
v_gene: TRBV9
d_gene: .

CDR3aa: CASSSPLAGPETQYF
CDR3nt: TGTGCCAGCAGTTCTCCGCTAGCGGGACCAGAGACCCAGTACTTC
j_gene: TRBJ2-5
abundance: .
v_gene: TRBV6-5
d_gene: TRBD2

CDR3aa: CASSHSRGFSYEQYF
CDR3nt: TGTGCCAGCAGCCACAGCCGGGGCTTCTCCTACGAGCAGTACTTC
j_gene: TRBJ2-7
abundance: .
v_gene: TRBV3-1
d_gene: .

CDR3aa: CSAPGAAEQYF
CDR3nt: TGCAGTGCCCCTGGGGCGGCCGAGCAGTACTTC
j_gene: TRBJ2-7
abundance: .
v_gene: TRBV20-1
d_gene: .

CDR3aa: CSVEGGALHNEQFF
CDR3nt: TGCAGCGTTGAAGGGGGGGCGCTCCACAATGAGCAGTTCTTC
j_gene: TRBJ2-1
abundance: few
v_gene: TRBV29-1
d_gene: .

CDR3aa: CASSTSGTSGDYNEQFF
CDR3nt: TGTGCCAGCAGTACTTCCGGGACTAGCGGGGACTACAATGAGCAGTTCTTC
j_gene: TRBJ2-1
abundance: .
v_gene: TRBV6-5
d_gene: TRBD2

CDR3aa: CASSPVRSGWGEQYF
CDR3nt: TGTGCCAGCAGTCCGGTGAGAAGCGGTTGGGGCGAGCAGTACTTC
j_gene: TRBJ2-7
abundance: .
v_gene: TRBV6-2/TRBV6-3
d_gene: .

CDR3aa: CASLRRDSPYNEQFF
CDR3nt: TGTGCTAGCTTACGCCGGGACAGTCCCTACAATGAGCAGTTCTTC
j_gene: TRBJ2-1
abundance: .
v_gene: TRBV12-5
d_gene: TRBD1

CDR3aa: CAISEGRSNQPQHF
CDR3nt: TGTGCCATCAGTGAGGGTCGGAGCAATCAGCCCCAGCATTTT
j_gene: TRBJ1-5
abundance: .
v_gene: TRBV10-3
d_gene: .

CDR3aa: CASSSGTSADMQYF
CDR3nt: TGCGCCAGCAGCTCCGGGACTAGCGCAGATATGCAGTATTTT
j_gene: TRBJ2-3
abundance: .
v_gene: TRBV5-1
d_gene: TRBD2

CDR3aa: CSARGSGGKDYNEQFF
CDR3nt: TGCAGTGCTAGAGGATCCGGCGGGAAGGACTACAATGAGCAGTTCTTC
j_gene: TRBJ2-1
abundance: few
v_gene: TRBV20-1
d_gene: .

CDR3aa: CASSVDGLAGGADTQYF
CDR3nt: TGTGCCAGCAGCGTAGATGGCCTAGCGGGTGGGGCAGATACGCAGTATTTT
j_gene: TRBJ2-3
abundance: few
v_gene: TRBV9
d_gene: TRBD2

CDR3aa: CSAQSPAAFF
CDR3nt: TGCAGTGCCCAGAGTCCTGCAGCTTTCTTT
j_gene: TRBJ1-1
abundance: .
v_gene: TRBV20-1
d_gene: .

CDR3aa: CASSPSRDTQYF
CDR3nt: TGTGCCAGCTCACCGTCTCGAGATACGCAGTATTTT
j_gene: TRBJ2-3
abundance: few
v_gene: TRBV18
d_gene: .